The clone carrying this TCR beta chain was recorded at least ten times. The sample belongs to a study of T-cell reconstitution after alpha-beta-depleted transplantation in children. Unique molecular identifiers featured in how the TCRbeta library was prepared. In TCRdb, the PCR reads were re-called with MiXCR into one record per CDR3 protein. The data contain about 230,000 distinct CDR3 sequences, 9.5% to 15% of them seen just once; the ten biggest clones take up around 2.5%. V was pared by 7 bases and J by 4 bases, with 11 bases between. This CDR3 is 13 amino acids long. J is TRBJ1-5 and V is TRBV12-3 or TRBV12-4; TRBD1 is a possible D gene (5 bases). The source is a human donor who donated a stem cell graft to a child with acute lymphoblastic leukemia. This specimen was PBMCs from the stem cell graft donor, taken from the stem cell graft. CDR3: CASTWGINQPQHF. The CDR3 nucleotides are TGTGCCAGCACCTGGGGGATTAATCAGCCCCAGCATTTT.